These T cell receptor beta chains were read from a single sample in a study of CD4 T cells in relation to SARS-CoV-2 and coronaviruses. Clones were sequenced by immunoSEQ multiplex PCR, and TCRdb holds only the in-frame ones, with some missing. The data contain about 70,000 clones, 87% of them seen just once; the ten biggest clones take up over 1.5%. The sequenced sample was memory CD4+ T cells from PBMCs. The receptor set was obtained from a human donor in good health. Both conserved end residues are trimmed from each CDR3. Fields, in order: D gene, V gene, J gene, CDR3 protein. The D gene is left open where the match is weak.

TRBD2	TRBV10-3	TRBJ2-2	AISLTSGGTGELF
NA	TRBV28	TRBJ1-2	ASSWTANYGYT
TRBD1	TRBV19	TRBJ2-4	ASRDRGYSHLAKNIQY
TRBD2	TRBV5-1	TRBJ2-1	ASRSGLAGEKEF
TRBD2	TRBV15	TRBJ2-1	ATSSGPGLAGPKTTYNEQF
NA	TRBV15	TRBJ2-3	ATSRNTGISTDTQY
TRBD2	TRBV7-9	TRBJ2-7	ASSPRTSGIAYEQY
TRBD1	TRBV4-1	TRBJ1-2	ASSQLGTGGNYGYT
TRBD1	TRBV2	TRBJ2-6	ASLPWTGSSGANVLT
TRBD2	TRBV6-6	TRBJ2-3	ASRYGLAGGQHTQY
TRBD1	TRBV27	TRBJ1-4	ASSSPPGQGNEKLF
NA	TRBV5-1	TRBJ1-2	ASSLEPGVYGYT
NA	TRBV30	TRBJ2-5	AWSVEPYETQY
NA	TRBV7-9	TRBJ2-3	ASTLVGTDTQY
TRBD1	TRBV27	TRBJ2-1	ASKGQPTSYNEQF
NA	TRBV5-1	TRBJ2-3	ASSLGLQHTDTQY
NA	TRBV5-1	TRBJ2-6	ASSLTLAGGANVLT
NA	TRBV19	TRBJ2-5	ASSIRQGGGPETQY
NA	TRBV18	TRBJ1-2	ASSDSDGYT
NA	TRBV5-1	TRBJ2-2	ASSSGQYKNTGELF
TRBD1	TRBV18	TRBJ2-6	ASSPGQTGANVLT
TRBD1	TRBV3-1/TRBV3-2	TRBJ2-4	ASSHGQGREFNIQY
TRBD1	TRBV9	TRBJ1-2	ASTQGTGTYGYT
TRBD2	TRBV24-1	TRBJ2-1	ATSSGDPYNEQF
TRBD1	TRBV24-1	TRBJ1-5	ATSTGGTNQPQH
NA	TRBV21-1	TRBJ2-1	ARDRPGSYNEQF
NA	TRBV11-3	TRBJ1-4	ASSPEGLPATNEKLF
TRBD1	TRBV2	TRBJ2-3	ASSVRQGNTDTQY
TRBD2	TRBV7-2	TRBJ2-5	ASSDTKLAKVKETQY